Presented here are 14 T cell receptor beta chains from one specimen sequenced in a study of CD8+CD57+ T cells in acquired aplastic anemia. The study profiled TCR beta VDJ and CDR3 using genomic DNA as template. TCRdb itself ran the reads through MiXCR, one entry per CDR3 protein. This sample has about 110,000 distinct CDR3 sequences; 40% to 65% occur once, and the top ten carry around a third. Sequencing was performed on sorted CD4+, CD8+, or CD8+CD57+ T cells (not recorded which) from PBMCs. The receptors were gathered from a human donor in good health, serving as a control.

For this clonotype: Possible read error: a much larger clone is one base away. The rearrangement joins TRBV20-1 to TRBJ1-1; unclear D gene. V was shortened by 0 bases and J by 1 base, with 18 bases between the two germline ends. CDR1 is DFQATT, CDR2 SNEGSKA, per germline (reference sequence). The CDR3 length is 17 residues. CDR3 sequence (DNA): TGCAGTGCTAGAGACGATATAAAAAACTTGGGGAACACTGAAGCTTTCTTT. Its translation is CSARDDIKNLGNTEAFF.

This clonotype was seen many times. The rearrangement links TRBV7-9 to TRBJ2-7; D assignment may be TRBD1 or TRBD2 (5 bases each). The V end was cut by 5 bases, the J end by 7 bases, with 21 bases between. This CDR3 region has 15 residues. Germline V gene lookup returns CDR1 SEHNR and CDR2 FQNEAQ (reference sequence). This CDR3 reads CASSDHPGRGDEQYF. The CDR3, as DNA: TGTGCCAGCAGCGACCATCCGGGACGCGGCGATGAGCAGTACTTC.

This clonotype was seen at least ten times. CDR3 nucleotide sequence: TGCGCCAGCAGCTCCTCCGGGACAAACACAGATACGCAGTATTTT. Translating it yields CASSSSGTNTDTQYF. The V and J genes are TRBV5-1 and TRBJ2-3; D perhaps matches TRBD1 (6 bases). Germline V gene lookup returns CDR1 SGHRS and CDR2 YFSETQ. This CDR3 is 15 amino acids long. V dropped 3 bases and J dropped 2 bases, with 13 bases sitting between them.

This clonotype was seen many times. The V call is TRBV12-3 or TRBV12-4, the J call TRBJ2-5; no clear D gene. V was shortened by 3 bases and J by 2 bases, with 7 bases between the two germline ends. This CDR3 comprises 13 residues. CDR3 DNA sequence: TGTGCCAGCAGTTTTCGCCGACAAGAGACCCAGTACTTC. Translation gives CASSFRRQETQYF.

This clonotype was observed at least ten times. This chain connects TRBV6-6 to TRBJ2-5, with TRBD2 matching over 11 bases. Germline trimming cut 4 bases from V and 5 bases from J; bases unmatched to any gene: 6. The CDR3 spans 15 residues. Germline CDR1 reads MNHNY; CDR2 reads SVGAGI (reference sequence). CDR3 coding DNA: TGTGCCAGCAGTTTACTGCTAGCGGGGGGTGAGACCCAGTACTTC. Protein sequence: CASSLLLAGGETQYF.

The V and J genes are TRBV3-1 and TRBJ2-1, with D possibly being TRBD1 (5 bases). The CDR3 sequence is 11 residues long. CDR1 and CDR2 (germline): LGHDT, YNNKEL (reference sequence). V was clipped by 7 bases and J by 7 bases, with 8 bases between them. The CDR3 sequence is CASKTANEQFF. CDR3 coding DNA: TGTGCCAGCAAGACAGCGAATGAGCAGTTCTTC.

The chain joins TRBV15 to TRBJ2-7, with D unresolved. The CDR3 sequence is 13 residues long. Germline V gene data show CDR1 as LNHNV and CDR2 as YYDKDF (reference sequence). Trimming left V 1 base short and J 3 bases short, with 7 bases between. CDR3 residues: CATSRGRLYEQYF. The CDR3 DNA is TGTGCCACCAGCAGAGGACGTCTCTACGAGCAGTACTTC.

This clonotype occurred many times. The chain has TRBV4-3 and TRBJ2-7; unclear D gene. The V gene lost 2 bases and the J gene lost 2 bases, with 13 bases spanning the gap. CDR1 LGHNA and CDR2 YSLEER come from the germline V gene. The length of the CDR3 is 15 residues. CDR3 DNA sequence: TGCGCCAGCAGCCAAAGTGGGTTAGGAACCTACGAGCAGTACTTC. Its protein product is CASSQSGLGTYEQYF.

The chain uses TRBV19 and TRBJ2-7; 10 bases are a match to TRBD1. The CDR3 spans 15 residues. The V segment lost 4 bases and the J segment 1 base; nucleotides outside the gene matches: 4. Germline loops: CDR1 LNHDA, CDR2 SQIVND (reference sequence). Here the CDR3 DNA reads TGTGCCAGTAGTACTGGGACAGGGGTATCCTACGAGCAGTACTTC. It translates to CASSTGTGVSYEQYF. Combining the CDR3 with reference TRBV19 and TRBJ2-7 gives the whole variable domain DGGITQSPKYLFRKEGQNVTLSCEQNLNHDAMYWYRQDPGQGLRLIYYSQIVNDFQKGDIAEGYSVSREKKESFPLTVTSAQKNPTAFYLCASSTGTGVSYEQYFGPGTRLTVT.

This clonotype was found many times. This rearrangement joins TRBV15 to TRBJ2-1; TRBD1 might be the D (5 bases). CDR1 is LNHNV and CDR2 is YYDKDF in the germline V gene (reference sequence). Between the trimmed V and J ends, which lost 5 bases and 13 bases, there was a span of 18 bases. The CDR3 sequence is 13 residues long. The CDR3: CATSGTQGITQFF. The CDR3 DNA reads TGTGCCACCAGCGGAACCCAGGGTATCACTCAGTTCTTC. Using reference TRBV15 and TRBJ2-1 for the parts outside the CDR3, the full variable domain is DAMVIQNPRYQVTQFGKPVTLSCSQTLNHNVMYWYQQKSSQAPKLLFHYYDKDFNNEADTPDNFQSRRPNTSFCFLDIRSPGLGDTAMYLCATSGTQGITQFFGPGTRLTVL.

CDR3 sequence (DNA): TGCAGTGCTGCCGGACAGGGTGGCGATGGCTACACCTTC. Translation: CSAAGQGGDGYTF. The chain recombines TRBV20-1 with TRBJ1-2; 8 bases align to TRBD1. This CDR3 is 13 amino acids long. In germline, CDR1 is DFQATT, CDR2 SNEGSKA (reference sequence). Trimming took 5 bases from V and 6 from J; bases not matched to a gene: 8.

This clonotype was observed at least ten times. The J gene is TRBJ1-1, the V gene TRBV7-8, with 10 positions matching TRBD1. The V gene's germline CDR1 is SGHVS and CDR2 FQNEAQ. With 2 bases clipped from V and 5 bases from J, the junction kept 11 bases outside the gene matches. The CDR3 covers 17 residues. CDR3 nucleotide sequence: TGTGCCAGCAGCTTATATAGAAACCGGACAGGGGGTACTGAAGCTTTCTTT. This sequence encodes CASSLYRNRTGGTEAFF.

At least ten counts were recorded for this clonotype. The genes are TRBV7-8 and TRBJ2-2; 7 positions match TRBD1. There are 13 residues in the CDR3. Germline loops: CDR1 SGHVS, CDR2 FQNEAQ. V lost 6 bases to trimming and J lost 4 bases; unmatched junction nucleotides: 2. The CDR3 spells CASRDRSTGELFF. In DNA form, the CDR3 reads TGTGCCAGCAGGGACAGGTCCACCGGGGAGCTGTTTTTT.

The J gene is TRBJ2-5, the V gene TRBV10-2, with TRBD2 identical over 10 bases. With 2 bases clipped from V and 5 bases from J, the junction kept 5 bases outside the gene matches. CDR1 and CDR2 (germline): WSHSY, SAAADI. The CDR3 runs 15 residues. Here the CDR3 reads CASSEASGGKETQYF. As DNA, the CDR3 is TGCGCCAGCAGTGAGGCTAGCGGGGGTAAGGAGACCCAGTACTTC.